A single sample gave rise to the 17 T cell receptor beta chains below, sequenced in a study of shared clonotypes between healthy human individuals. Here immunoSEQ multiplex PCR was the method, and the copy in TCRdb shows in-frame clones only, minus some. The sample records approximately 2.4 million clones, approximately 94% being singletons. The sample comprised naive CD4+ T cells sorted from blood. Documented subset: CD45RA+ positively selected. The receptor source for this set is a man aged 18 to 30 in good health.

The rearrangement uses TRBV5-1 and TRBJ2-7; D possibly corresponds to TRBD2 (6 bases). The germline V gene has CDR1 SGHRS and CDR2 YFSETQ. V was clipped by 5 bases and J by 5 bases, with 20 bases between them. The CDR3 runs 15 residues. For the CDR3, the DNA is TGCGCCAGCAGTTTGAACCGGGGGATTGCCGACGAGCAGTACTTC. It codes for CASSLNRGIADEQYF.

The chain links TRBV4-3 to TRBJ1-1, with D perhaps TRBD1 (5 bases). V was pared by 3 bases and J by 1 base, with 12 bases between. Germline assignment: CDR1 LGHNA and CDR2 YSLEER. The CDR3 loop spans 15 amino acids. The CDR3 DNA reads as TGCGCCAGCAGCCATAGACCGGGACGGAACACTGAAGCTTTCTTT. Its translation: CASSHRPGRNTEAFF.

As DNA, the CDR3 is TGTGCCAGCAGTTTAGGGGGGCCGCAAGAGACCCAGTACTTC. It codes for CASSLGGPQETQYF. This rearrangement joins TRBV28 to TRBJ2-5; D tentatively fits TRBD1 or TRBD2 (6 bases each). The germline CDR1 and CDR2 sequences are MDHEN and SYDVKM. V was shortened by 2 bases and J by 2 bases, with 9 bases between the two germline ends. CDR3 length equals 14 residues.

The table lists this clone with a count of one. The chain joins TRBV30 to TRBJ1-2; D unresolved. Trimming left V 4 bases short and J 4 bases short, with 10 bases between. The CDR3 loop spans 12 amino acids. Per the germline V gene, CDR1 is GTSNPN and CDR2 is SVGIG (reference sequence). Written as DNA, the CDR3 is TGTGCCTGGACGGGAGACCTCTATGGCTACACCTTC. Residues: CAWTGDLYGYTF.

The J gene is TRBJ2-2, the V gene TRBV11-2; 7 nucleotides match TRBD2. Germline trimming cut 3 bases from V and 2 bases from J; bases unmatched to any gene: 6. This CDR3 has 16 residues. Germline V lookup: CDR1 SGHAT, CDR2 FQNNGV. The CDR3 protein is CASSFTGTTNTGELFF. CDR3 in DNA: TGTGCCAGCAGCTTTACCGGGACTACTAACACCGGGGAGCTGTTTTTT.

The chain joins TRBV6-5 to TRBJ2-7, with 7 nucleotides matching TRBD1. V lost 4 bases to trimming and J lost 6 bases; unmatched junction nucleotides: 6. CDR1 is MNHEY and CDR2 is SVGAGI in the germline V gene. This CDR3 contains 13 residues. Here the CDR3 DNA reads TGTGCCAGCAGTTTTACAAACAGGGGCGAGCAGTACTTC. The encoded protein is CASSFTNRGEQYF.

This clone was seen once. The chain recombines TRBV9 with TRBJ2-2; 9 bases agree with TRBD1. CDR3 length equals 17 residues. Germline CDR1 and CDR2: SGDLS and YYNGEE. The V gene end was trimmed by 4 bases and the J gene end by 4 bases; junction bases not matched to a gene: 11. The CDR3: CASSSGTGRLVTGELFF. DNA of the CDR3: TGTGCCAGCAGCTCCGGGACAGGGCGCCTTGTCACCGGGGAGCTGTTTTTT.

V is TRBV30 and J is TRBJ1-2; no clear D gene. The CDR3 has 13 amino acids. Trimming pared 1 base from V and 4 bases from J, leaving 10 bases between. CDR1 is GTSNPN, CDR2 SVGIG, per germline (reference sequence). DNA for the CDR3: TGTGCCTGGAGTGCGAACGCCGCCTATGGCTACACCTTC. Encoded protein: CAWSANAAYGYTF.

The chain links TRBV19 to TRBJ2-5; D is possibly TRBD1 (6 bases). V was clipped by 7 bases and J by 2 bases, with 14 bases between them. Germline CDR1 and CDR2: LNHDA and SQIVND (reference sequence). The CDR3 runs 14 residues. The CDR3, as DNA: TGTGCCAGTACCCCTACAGGGAAACAAGAGACCCAGTACTTC. This translates into CASTPTGKQETQYF. Filled out from reference TRBV19 and TRBJ2-5, the complete variable domain reads DGGITQSPKYLFRKEGQNVTLSCEQNLNHDAMYWYRQDPGQGLRLIYYSQIVNDFQKGDIAEGYSVSREKKESFPLTVTSAQKNPTAFYLCASTPTGKQETQYFGPGTRLLVL.

The chain recombines TRBV12-5 with TRBJ2-2, with TRBD2 identical over 12 bases. Germline V gene lookup returns CDR1 LGHNT and CDR2 FRNRAP. Trimming removed 1 base from V and 4 bases from J; junction bases left unmatched: 1. The CDR3 sequence is 16 residues long. In nucleotides, the CDR3 is TGTGCTAGTGGTTTGGGACTAGCGGGAGTCACCGGGGAGCTGTTTTTT. This gives the protein CASGLGLAGVTGELFF.

This clone was recorded once. This chain connects TRBV9 to TRBJ2-7, with 8 bases matching TRBD1. With V trimmed by 0 bases and J by 2 bases, 4 bases remained unmatched. CDR3 size: 15 residues. The germline CDR1 and CDR2 sequences are SGDLS and YYNGEE. The CDR3 nucleotides are TGTGCCAGCAGCGTAGCAACAGGGGGTCCCTACGAGCAGTACTTC. Its translation is CASSVATGGPYEQYF.

The chain joins TRBV30 to TRBJ2-5; D call uncertain. TRBJ2-7 matches the DNA end more closely, so the J call is doubtful. The CDR3 is made up of 14 amino acids. The germline V gene encodes CDR1 GTSNPN and CDR2 SVGIG (reference sequence). Written as DNA, the CDR3 is TGTGCCTGGAGTGTTGGGCTATTGGCCTACGAGCAGTACTTC. Amino acid sequence: CAWSVGLLAYEQYF.

The chain is built from TRBV30 and TRBJ1-5, with 10 bases lining up with TRBD1. Germline V gene sequence: CDR1 GTSNPN, CDR2 SVGIG (reference sequence). Unmatched junction bases numbered 9, after V lost 2 bases and J lost 2 bases. This CDR3 is 17 amino acids long. CDR3 sequence: CAWSSTGGEDGNQPQHF. The CDR3 DNA reads TGTGCCTGGAGTTCGACAGGGGGCGAAGATGGCAATCAGCCCCAGCATTTT. Full variable domain (outside the CDR3, taken from reference TRBV30 and TRBJ1-5): SQTIHQWPATLVQPVGSPLSLECTVEGTSNPNLYWYRQAAGRGLQLLFYSVGIGQISSEVPQNLSASRPQDRQFILSSKKLLLSDSGFYLCAWSSTGGEDGNQPQHFGDGTRLSIL.

V is TRBV6-5 and J is TRBJ2-5, with 7 bases aligning to TRBD1. Germline V gene sequence: CDR1 MNHEY, CDR2 SVGAGI. With V trimmed by 4 bases and J by 4 bases, 6 bases remained unmatched. The CDR3 consists of 14 residues. CDR3 DNA: TGTGCCAGCAGTTGGTCGGGACAGTCAGAGACCCAGTACTTC. Encoded protein: CASSWSGQSETQYF.

This rearrangement joins TRBV30 to TRBJ1-3; D unresolved. The germline V gene encodes CDR1 GTSNPN and CDR2 SVGIG (reference sequence). V was cut by 2 bases and J by 4 bases, with 12 bases left in between. The CDR3 runs 14 residues. The CDR3 DNA reads as TGTGCCTGGAGTAATTCTGGCCTGGGAAACACCATATATTTT. Its translation: CAWSNSGLGNTIYF.

J is TRBJ1-2 and V is TRBV29-1; TRBD1 aligns across 10 bases. J was trimmed by 4 bases and V by 6 bases; bases with no gene match: 14. The germline CDR1 and CDR2 sequences are SQVTM and ANQGSEA. The CDR3 covers 16 residues. The CDR3 bases are TGCAGCGTCGATCGACAGGGGGCCGTTTCCCCCTATGGCTACACCTTC. Residues: CSVDRQGAVSPYGYTF.

The V gene is TRBV11-2, the J gene TRBJ2-3; 12 bases match TRBD2. The CDR3 length is 16 residues. The junction had 7 bases not matched to a gene; V was cut back by 3 bases and J by 6 bases. The germline gives CDR1 SGHAT, CDR2 FQNNGV. The CDR3: CASSFTTSGRGDTQYF. DNA of the CDR3: TGTGCCAGCAGCTTTACGACTAGCGGGAGAGGGGATACGCAGTATTTT.